These 18 T cell receptor beta chains were all obtained from the same sample, sequenced in a study of Ad26.COV2.S vaccination and SARS-CoV-2 variants. Treatment reported: roughly 18 received Ad26.COV2.S at low or high dose, single or two shots; five or six received placebo; per-sample allocation not given. Day 63 after the first injection of vaccine or placebo was the sampling time. The data were produced by immunoSEQ multiplex PCR, yet TCRdb's version contains in-frame clones alone and is incomplete. The sample carries about half a million clones, around 89% recorded once. The sample consisted of peripheral blood, taken in a trial of Ad26.COV2.S vaccine versus placebo. These receptors were taken from a person between 18 and 65 years old who received the Ad26.COV2.S COVID-19 vaccine or a placebo.

The rearrangement uses TRBV7-8 and TRBJ1-1, with TRBD1 matching 7 bases. The V and J ends lost 3 bases and 0 bases, in that order; junction bases with no gene match: 7. In germline, CDR1 is SGHVS, CDR2 FQNEAQ. This CDR3 contains 16 residues. For the CDR3, the DNA is TGTGCCAGCAGCTTTTCAGGGGGGAACATGAACACTGAAGCTTTCTTT. Residues: CASSFSGGNMNTEAFF.

The chain couples TRBV10-3 to TRBJ2-7; 10 bases match TRBD1. Germline V gene lookup returns CDR1 ENHRY and CDR2 SYGVKD. The CDR3 totals 15 residues. With V trimmed by 3 bases and J by 4 bases, 6 bases remained unmatched. CDR3 nucleotide sequence: TGTGCCATCAGTGACCTTGACAGGGGGCAGTACGAGCAGTACTTC. Residues: CAISDLDRGQYEQYF.

The chain employs TRBV6-5 and TRBJ2-7; D is undetermined. Trimming stripped 6 bases from V and 2 bases from J, with 14 bases between. The CDR3 has 14 residues. Germline CDR1 MNHEY, CDR2 SVGAGI. The CDR3 sequence: CASRNTDGTYEQYF. CDR3 sequence (DNA): TGTGCCAGCAGAAACACGGACGGAACCTACGAGCAGTACTTC.

The rearrangement joins TRBV2 to TRBJ2-7, with D unresolved. CDR1 and CDR2 from the germline V gene are SNHLY and FYNNEI. The CDR3 contains 11 residues. Trimming stripped 8 bases from V and 6 bases from J, with 11 bases between. In DNA form, the CDR3 reads TGTGCCAGCTTTCAACCTCCCGAGCAGTACTTC. Protein product: CASFQPPEQYF. Full variable domain (remainder filled in from reference TRBV2 and TRBJ2-7): EPEVTQTPSHQVTQMGQEVILRCVPISNHLYFYWYRQILGQKVEFLVSFYNNEISEKSEIFDDQFSVERPDGSNFTLKIRSTKLEDSAMYFCASFQPPEQYFGPGTRLTVT.

This chain joins TRBV25-1 and TRBJ1-6, with D possibly matching TRBD1 (5 bases). Germline V gene lookup returns CDR1 MGHDK and CDR2 SYGVNS. Trimming shortened V by 4 bases and J by 13 bases, and 8 bases separated the two germline ends. CDR3 length equals 11 residues. The CDR3 reads CASSAGGPLHF. CDR3 DNA sequence: TGTGCCAGCAGTGCCGGGGGGCCCCTCCACTTT. The full variable domain, with the rest looked up from reference TRBV25-1 and TRBJ1-6, is EADIYQTPRYLVIGTGKKITLECSQTMGHDKMYWYQQDPGMELHLIHYSYGVNSTEKGDLSSESTVSRIRTEHFPLTLESARPSHTSQYLCASSAGGPLHFGNGTRLTVT.

The J gene is TRBJ2-5, the V gene TRBV5-8, with 11 bases identical to TRBD2. V shed 1 base and J 4 bases; nucleotides not matched to a gene: 3. The germline gives CDR1 SGHTS, CDR2 YDEGEE. CDR3 size: 15 residues. The CDR3 nucleotides are TGTGCCAGCAGCTTGCTAGCGGGAGGCGGAGAGACCCAGTACTTC. Amino acid sequence: CASSLLAGGGETQYF.

CDR3 sequence: CASSQARASGGYNEQFF. The CDR3 DNA is TGCGCCAGCAGCCAAGCTAGGGCTAGCGGGGGTTACAATGAGCAGTTCTTC. The chain carries TRBV4-3 and TRBJ2-1, with TRBD2 matching 10 bases. The ends lost 1 base at V and 4 bases at J; junction bases unmatched: 7. Germline assignment: CDR1 LGHNA and CDR2 YSLEER. The length of the CDR3 is 17 residues.

The chain employs TRBV19 and TRBJ2-2; TRBD1 aligns across 10 bases. Germline CDR1 LNHDA, CDR2 SQIVND (reference sequence). The CDR3 is 15 amino acids. V was clipped by 3 bases and J by 5 bases; unmatched bases: 3. The CDR3 DNA reads as TGTGCCAGTAGTATTCGACAGGGGGCAACCGGGGAGCTGTTTTTT. This codes for CASSIRQGATGELFF.

The chain combines TRBV9 with TRBJ2-5; 10 nucleotides align to TRBD1. CDR1 and CDR2 from the germline V gene are SGDLS and YYNGEE. The CDR3 contains 16 residues. V was clipped by 4 bases and J by 2 bases; unmatched bases: 8. CDR3 bases: TGTGCCAGCAGCCTCAGGACAGGGGGTCTTCAAGAGACCCAGTACTTC. Protein sequence: CASSLRTGGLQETQYF.

This clone was picked up one time. The sample has other DNA sequences that encode this CDR3 too. V usage is TRBV30 and J usage is TRBJ1-5; D remains ambiguous. Trimming cost V 0 bases and J 4 bases, with 7 bases left between them. This CDR3 contains 13 residues. Germline loops: CDR1 GTSNPN, CDR2 SVGIG (reference sequence). The CDR3 bases are TGTGCCTGGAGTGTGTCTGGGAATCAGCCCCAGCATTTT. Translation gives CAWSVSGNQPQHF.

This chain joins TRBV6-5 and TRBJ2-3; 8 bases align to TRBD2. CDR3 length equals 14 residues. Germline V gene lookup returns CDR1 MNHEY and CDR2 SVGAGI. V shed 10 bases, J shed 2 bases, and the junction held 8 bases outside the gene matches. The CDR3 bases are TGTGCCACCTCGCCCGGGAGGGTCACAGATACGCAGTATTTT. Translated: CATSPGRVTDTQYF.

V is TRBV3-1 (or the pseudogene TRBV3-2) and J is TRBJ2-7, with a possible D match to TRBD1 (6 bases). The CDR3 sequence is 16 residues long. V was cut by 6 bases and J by 6 bases, with 24 bases left in between. Germline lookup yields CDR1 LGHDT and CDR2 YNNKEL (reference sequence). CDR3 nucleotides: TGTGCCAGCAGTCCCCAGGGGTGGGCACCCAGGAGCGAGCAGTACTTC. Encoded protein: CASSPQGWAPRSEQYF.

The chain carries TRBV7-3 and TRBJ1-1; tentative D call: TRBD1 (6 bases). CDR3 size: 15 residues. V was cut by 4 bases and J by 4 bases, with 16 bases left in between. CDR1 is SGHTA, CDR2 FQGTGA, per germline. CDR3 DNA: TGTGCCAGCAGCTCAAAACAGGGATCGGGCACTGAAGCTTTCTTT. Translation: CASSSKQGSGTEAFF.

This clone was recorded only once. The chain recombines TRBV6-6 with TRBJ1-4; maybe TRBD1 (6 bases). Germline V gene lookup returns CDR1 MNHNY and CDR2 SVGAGI (reference sequence). The CDR3 loop spans 16 amino acids. With 6 bases removed from V and 0 bases from J, the gap between germline ends came to 14 bases. The CDR3 sequence: CASRRGRGPTNEKLFF. For the CDR3, the DNA is TGTGCCAGCAGGCGGGGCCGGGGGCCAACTAATGAAAAACTGTTTTTT.

The chain joins TRBV18 to TRBJ2-3, with D unresolved. Trimming stripped 2 bases from V and 5 bases from J, with 14 bases between. The CDR3 has 15 amino acids. CDR1 and CDR2 (germline): KGHSH, LQKENI. The CDR3 spells CASSPEVLGGDTQYF. The CDR3 coding sequence is TGTGCCAGCTCACCAGAGGTCCTGGGTGGAGATACGCAGTATTTT.

This clone was detected only a few times. The chain joins TRBV6-2 or TRBV6-3 to TRBJ1-1; a possible D gene is TRBD1 (5 bases). Trimming pared 6 bases from V and 2 bases from J, leaving 10 bases between. Germline V gene lookup returns CDR1 MNHEY and CDR2 SVGEGT. CDR3 length: 13 residues. The CDR3 region is CASSPGGNTEAFF. CDR3 sequence (DNA): TGTGCCAGCAGCCCCGGGGGAAACACTGAAGCTTTCTTT.

The rearrangement joins TRBV10-3 to TRBJ2-7; 10 nucleotides align to TRBD2. This CDR3 is built from 15 residues. V shed 0 bases, J shed 3 bases, and the junction held 2 bases outside the gene matches. Germline V gene sequence: CDR1 ENHRY, CDR2 SYGVKD. CDR3 in amino acids: CAISESPSGSYEQYF. CDR3 sequence (DNA): TGTGCCATCAGTGAGTCACCTAGCGGGAGCTACGAGCAGTACTTC.

The chain joins TRBV2 to TRBJ2-1; D not certain. This CDR3 spans 13 amino acids. V was pared by 7 bases and J by 3 bases, with 10 bases between. Looked up from germline, CDR1 is SNHLY and CDR2 is FYNNEI. CDR3 sequence (DNA): TGTGCCAGCAAGATGGACGGCTACAATGAGCAGTTCTTC. Encoded protein: CASKMDGYNEQFF. Using reference TRBV2 and TRBJ2-1 for the parts outside the CDR3, the full variable domain is EPEVTQTPSHQVTQMGQEVILRCVPISNHLYFYWYRQILGQKVEFLVSFYNNEISEKSEIFDDQFSVERPDGSNFTLKIRSTKLEDSAMYFCASKMDGYNEQFFGPGTRLTVL.